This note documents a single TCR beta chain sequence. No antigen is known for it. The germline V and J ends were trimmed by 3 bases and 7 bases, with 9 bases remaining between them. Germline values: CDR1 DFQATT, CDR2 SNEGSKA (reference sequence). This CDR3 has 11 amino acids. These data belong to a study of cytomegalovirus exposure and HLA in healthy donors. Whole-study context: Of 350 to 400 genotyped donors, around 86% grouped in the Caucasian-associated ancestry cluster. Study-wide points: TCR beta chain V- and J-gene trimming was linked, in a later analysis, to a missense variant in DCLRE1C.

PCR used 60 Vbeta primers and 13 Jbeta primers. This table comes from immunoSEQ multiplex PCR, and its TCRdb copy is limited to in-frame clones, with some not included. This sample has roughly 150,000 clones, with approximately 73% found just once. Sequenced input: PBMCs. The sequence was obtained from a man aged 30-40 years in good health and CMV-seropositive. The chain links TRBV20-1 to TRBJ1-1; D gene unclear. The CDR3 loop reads CSASERSEAFF. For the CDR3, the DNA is TGCAGTGCTAGCGAAAGGAGTGAAGCTTTCTTT.